This TCR beta chain is from a study of CD8 T cells in ankylosing spondylitis. The study, taken as a whole, reports: Earlier reports found some motif variants in synovial fluid and blood in reactive arthritis. The study looked at matched synovial fluid samples from ankylosing spondylitis patients. Disease-linked clones were reported to be significantly enriched there.

5'-RACE, quantitative and with molecular barcodes, yielded the TCR beta libraries. Each CDR3 protein gets one entry after TCRdb re-called the 5' RACE reads with MiXCR. The sample has about 240,000 distinct CDR3 sequences; approximately 9% are singletons. Trimming left V 4 bases short and J 7 bases short, with 7 bases between. This CDR3 has 10 residues. Germline V gene sequence: CDR1 DFQATT, CDR2 SNEGSKA (reference sequence). The table lists this clonotype with many counts. The antigen remains undetermined. This chain connects TRBV20-1 to TRBJ1-1; possible D gene TRBD1, 6 bases. This TCR came from a male donor with ankylosing spondylitis or in good health (not recorded which). Sequences were obtained from blood, either unsorted or a sorted T cell fraction (not recorded which). The CDR3 spells CSATDSEAFF. The CDR3 DNA follows: TGCAGTGCTACGGACAGTGAAGCTTTCTTT.